Shown below are 27 T cell receptor beta chains from a single sample sequenced in a study of PD-L1 blockade in urothelial cancer. Time point meaning: peripheral blood 6 weeks after treatment start. TCRdb keeps only in-frame clones here, not all; method: immunoSEQ multiplex PCR. The table records about 30,000 clones, roughly nine tenths of them present only once. The specimen was PBMCs, collected around atezolizumab (anti-PD-L1) treatment. The receptors originated from a man at least 80 years old with urothelial cancer.

The chain links TRBV9 to TRBJ2-5; the match to TRBD2 covers 7 bases. Germline CDR1 and CDR2: SGDLS and YYNGEE. The ends lost 1 base at V and 5 bases at J; junction bases unmatched: 8. There are 15 residues in the CDR3. CDR3 region: CASSVRETSAETQYF. The CDR3 nucleotides read TGTGCCAGCAGCGTACGGGAAACTAGCGCGGAGACCCAGTACTTC.

The chain recombines TRBV5-1 with TRBJ2-3; D is perhaps TRBD2 (5 bases). The CDR3 extends over 14 amino acids. The germline V and J ends were trimmed by 2 bases and 2 bases, with 9 bases remaining between them. Germline assignment: CDR1 SGHRS and CDR2 YFSETQ. For the CDR3, the DNA is TGCGCCAGCAGCTTAGGAGGTTTCACAGATACGCAGTATTTT. Translation: CASSLGGFTDTQYF.

The chain joins TRBV6-5 to TRBJ2-6; weak D call: TRBD2 (6 bases). CDR3 size: 14 residues. The V gene's germline CDR1 is MNHEY and CDR2 SVGAGI. Trimming took off 11 bases at V and 2 bases at J, with 13 bases between the two ends. The CDR3 coding sequence is TGTGCCGTGGGGGGTAGCGCTGGGGCCAACGTCCTGACTTTC. It codes for CAVGGSAGANVLTF.

The count of this clone is one. The rearrangement joins TRBV11-2 to TRBJ2-5; TRBD1 might be the D (5 bases). Germline CDR1 is SGHAT and CDR2 is FQNNGV. Deletions cut 5 bases from V and 9 bases from J, with 13 bases between. The CDR3 totals 12 residues. The CDR3 DNA reads as TGTGCCAGCAGCCCTAGTCCCAGGGCCCAGTACTTC. This codes for CASSPSPRAQYF.

The gene calls are TRBV28 and TRBJ1-5, with D tentatively TRBD1 (6 bases). V was clipped by 6 bases and J by 0 bases, with 12 bases between them. CDR1 is MDHEN and CDR2 is SYDVKM in the germline V gene. The CDR3 has 15 residues. In DNA form, the CDR3 reads TGTGCCAGCAGGGACAGCGAATATAGCAATCAGCCCCAGCATTTT. Translating it yields CASRDSEYSNQPQHF.

The rearrangement joins TRBV7-2 to TRBJ2-7; the match to TRBD1 covers 8 bases. V shed 6 bases and J 0 bases; nucleotides not matched to a gene: 7. Germline CDR1 and CDR2: SGHTA and FQGNSA. The CDR3 sequence is 15 residues long. CDR3 bases: TGTGCCAGCAGACAAGACAGGGGTCCCTCCTACGAGCAGTACTTC. Its translation: CASRQDRGPSYEQYF.

The V call is TRBV5-4, the J call TRBJ2-1, with D maybe TRBD2 (5 bases). The V end lost 4 bases, the J end lost 10 bases, and 21 bases lay between the germline ends. The CDR3 loop spans 15 amino acids. Germline V gene data show CDR1 as SGHNT and CDR2 as YYREEE (reference sequence). The CDR3 DNA sequence: TGTGCCAGCAGCCTCTCAGCTAGAGGGTCCGGCGAGCAGTTCTTC. Protein sequence: CASSLSARGSGEQFF.

The chain carries TRBV27 and TRBJ1-5, with D tentatively TRBD1 (5 bases). Trimming took 4 bases from V and 8 from J, leaving 15 bases between them. Germline loops: CDR1 MNHEY, CDR2 SMNVEV (reference sequence). The length of the CDR3 is 14 residues. The CDR3 DNA sequence: TGTGCCAGCAGTTACGCAGGGTGGGGCAAGCCCCAGCATTTT. Translated, it gives CASSYAGWGKPQHF.

The V and J genes are TRBV4-3 and TRBJ2-2; the D gene is possibly TRBD2 (6 bases). This CDR3 is 14 amino acids long. Trimming removed 1 base at V and 4 bases at J, with 7 bases between. CDR1 is LGHNA, CDR2 YSLEER, per germline. The chain's CDR3 is CASSQVSGTGELFF. CDR3 in DNA: TGCGCCAGCAGCCAAGTTAGCGGCACCGGGGAGCTGTTTTTT.

V and J are TRBV4-1 and TRBJ1-2; D remains unclear. The CDR3 loop spans 16 amino acids. Germline CDR1 and CDR2: MGHRA and YSYEKL. Between the trimmed V and J ends, which lost 0 bases and 3 bases, there was a span of 14 bases. CDR3 in DNA: TGCGCCAGCAGCCAAGATTCTCCAGGCCGAGACTATGGCTACACCTTC. It specifies CASSQDSPGRDYGYTF.

The V and J genes are TRBV6-5 and TRBJ1-5, with D tentatively TRBD1 (6 bases). Looked up from germline, CDR1 is MNHEY and CDR2 is SVGAGI. The CDR3 spans 13 residues. The germline V and J ends were trimmed by 8 bases and 3 bases, with 11 bases remaining between them. The CDR3 sequence is CASSDRPNQPQHF. The CDR3 coding sequence is TGTGCCAGCTCTGACAGGCCCAATCAGCCCCAGCATTTT.

This clone was counted a single time. The chain uses TRBV15 and TRBJ2-5; 7 bases fit TRBD2. Trimming removed 5 bases from V and 5 bases from J; junction bases left unmatched: 17. Germline V lookup: CDR1 LNHNV, CDR2 YYDKDF (reference sequence). The CDR3 has 17 amino acids. The CDR3 bases are TGTGCCACCAGCGGTCTTGGTGGGAGGGGACGGGGGGAGACCCAGTACTTC. It specifies CATSGLGGRGRGETQYF.

This clone was recorded once. The chain has TRBV11-2 and TRBJ2-5, with 7 positions matching TRBD1. Germline loops: CDR1 SGHAT, CDR2 FQNNGV. The J segment lost 5 bases and the V segment lost 5 bases, leaving 14 bases of the junction unmatched. There are 16 residues in the CDR3. The CDR3 coding sequence is TGTGCCAGCAGCCTCGAACAGGGGAGTCTGGGGGAGACCCAGTACTTC. Its translation: CASSLEQGSLGETQYF.

The chain combines TRBV6-5 with TRBJ2-7; a weak D match, TRBD1 (5 bases). The V gene lost 4 bases and the J gene lost 1 base, with 11 bases spanning the gap. This CDR3 contains 14 residues. Germline V lookup: CDR1 MNHEY, CDR2 SVGAGI. The CDR3 DNA reads as TGTGCCAGCAGTTCTCCCCGGACATCCTACGAGCAGTACTTC. It yields the protein CASSSPRTSYEQYF.

V usage is TRBV5-1 and J usage is TRBJ1-2; possibly TRBD1 for D (6 bases). Trimming shortened V by 0 bases and J by 3 bases, and 15 bases separated the two germline ends. CDR3 size: 16 residues. Germline lookup yields CDR1 SGHRS and CDR2 YFSETQ. The DNA for the CDR3 is TGCGCCAGCAGCTTGGATCCCGACAGGTACGACTATGGCTACACCTTC. Encoded protein: CASSLDPDRYDYGYTF.

This clone appeared a single time. The chain has TRBV30 and TRBJ2-1; D ambiguous. CDR1 GTSNPN and CDR2 SVGIG come from the germline V gene (reference sequence). The CDR3 extends over 11 amino acids. The germline V and J ends were trimmed by 1 base and 5 bases, with 3 bases remaining between them. The CDR3 sequence is CAWSGHNEQFF. The CDR3 DNA follows: TGTGCCTGGAGTGGGCACAATGAGCAGTTCTTC.

This clone turned up a few times. This chain links TRBV4-1 with TRBJ2-2; D possibly corresponds to TRBD2 (7 bases). Trimming took off 0 bases at V and 6 bases at J, with 17 bases between the two ends. Looked up from germline, CDR1 is MGHRA and CDR2 is YSYEKL. The length of the CDR3 is 17 residues. The CDR3 DNA reads as TGCGCCAGCAGCCAAGAGAAGAGGGCGGGGGCGGCCGGGGAGCTGTTTTTT. Protein: CASSQEKRAGAAGELFF.

The V and J genes are TRBV30 and TRBJ2-7, with D possibly matching TRBD1 (5 bases). Germline values: CDR1 GTSNPN, CDR2 SVGIG (reference sequence). The CDR3 consists of 12 residues. Trimming took 2 bases from V and 3 from J, leaving 8 bases between them. The CDR3 sequence is CAWSQRGYEQYF. The CDR3 nucleotides read TGTGCCTGGAGTCAAAGGGGCTACGAGCAGTACTTC.

V usage is TRBV7-6 and J usage is TRBJ2-7; TRBD2 matches 8 bases. J was trimmed by 5 bases and V by 3 bases; bases with no gene match: 15. Germline CDR1 reads SGHVS; CDR2 reads FNYEAQ. This CDR3 region has 17 residues. CDR3 residues: CASSFSPGGAPRDEQYF. The CDR3 DNA sequence: TGTGCCAGCAGCTTCTCCCCCGGGGGGGCGCCCCGGGACGAGCAGTACTTC.

The chain couples TRBV5-4 to TRBJ2-5, with a weak D call TRBD1 (6 bases). This CDR3 region has 16 residues. Germline V lookup: CDR1 SGHNT, CDR2 YYREEE (reference sequence). V lost 0 bases and J lost 2, with 14 bases in between. CDR3 sequence (DNA): TGTGCCAGCAGCTTGGGACAGGCCCACTTACAAGAGACCCAGTACTTC. Translating it yields CASSLGQAHLQETQYF.

This clone is deemed medium-sized (0.01 to 0.1%). V usage is TRBV6-1 and J usage is TRBJ1-4, with 8 bases that match TRBD1. Per the germline V gene, CDR1 is MNHNS and CDR2 is SASEGT. CDR3 length: 17 residues. V lost 0 bases and J lost 7; bases outside the gene matches: 10. The CDR3 region has the DNA TGTGCCAGCAGTGAAGCTTTTACCAGGGGGCGATTTGAAAAACTGTTTTTT. Amino acid sequence: CASSEAFTRGRFEKLFF.

The chain links TRBV27 to TRBJ1-2; D call uncertain. This CDR3 comprises 16 residues. CDR1 is MNHEY and CDR2 is SMNVEV in the germline V gene (reference sequence). Trimming pared 2 bases from V and 8 bases from J, leaving 21 bases between. Here the CDR3 DNA reads TGTGCCAGCAGTTTAGCGGGAACAGCTCTTTTTAAGGGCTACACCTTC. It translates to CASSLAGTALFKGYTF.

This chain joins TRBV18 and TRBJ2-1; 9 bases match TRBD2. The CDR3 contains 14 residues. Germline CDR1 is KGHSH and CDR2 is LQKENI. Trimming took 4 bases from V and 9 from J; bases not matched to a gene: 7. CDR3 DNA: TGTGCCAGCTCACTAGCGGGAGCTGGTAGTGAGCAGTTCTTC. Translated: CASSLAGAGSEQFF.

The rearrangement joins TRBV7-9 to TRBJ2-5; no clear D. The CDR3 has 14 amino acids. CDR1 SEHNR and CDR2 FQNEAQ come from the germline V gene (reference sequence). V was pared by 5 bases and J by 1 base, with 11 bases between. This CDR3 reads CASSPFYSQETQYF. In DNA form, the CDR3 reads TGTGCCAGCAGCCCTTTCTACTCCCAAGAGACCCAGTACTTC. The variable domain in full, completed from reference TRBV7-9 and TRBJ2-5, reads DTGVSQNPRHKITKRGQNVTFRCDPISEHNRLYWYRQTLGQGPEFLTYFQNEAQLEKSRLLSDRFSAERPKGSFSTLEIQRTEQGDSAMYLCASSPFYSQETQYFGPGTRLLVL.

This clone has just one count. V usage is TRBV18 and J usage is TRBJ2-7; 8 bases match TRBD1. V shed 4 bases, J shed 4 bases, and the junction held 9 bases outside the gene matches. This CDR3 comprises 15 residues. Per the germline V gene, CDR1 is KGHSH and CDR2 is LQKENI. Here the CDR3 DNA reads TGTGCCAGCTCACGAGTGCAGGGGGCCGGTTACGAGCAGTACTTC. This encodes CASSRVQGAGYEQYF.

This sequence joins TRBV2 and TRBJ2-1, with 14 bases matching TRBD2. The CDR3 is made up of 15 amino acids. Germline CDR1 is SNHLY and CDR2 is FYNNEI. V lost 6 bases, J lost 9 bases, and 7 bases stayed unmatched. The CDR3 reads CASSGTSGSPGEQFF. The CDR3 region has the DNA TGTGCCAGCAGCGGGACTAGCGGGAGTCCGGGTGAGCAGTTCTTC.

CDR3 bases: TGTGCCAGTAGCCCAGGGGGCTCTGGAAACACCATATATTTT. Its protein product is CASSPGGSGNTIYF. J is TRBJ1-3 and V is TRBV19; 7 positions agree with TRBD1. The CDR3 consists of 14 residues. Trimming cost V 6 bases and J 0 bases; bases outside gene matches: 2. Germline CDR1 and CDR2: LNHDA and SQIVND (reference sequence).